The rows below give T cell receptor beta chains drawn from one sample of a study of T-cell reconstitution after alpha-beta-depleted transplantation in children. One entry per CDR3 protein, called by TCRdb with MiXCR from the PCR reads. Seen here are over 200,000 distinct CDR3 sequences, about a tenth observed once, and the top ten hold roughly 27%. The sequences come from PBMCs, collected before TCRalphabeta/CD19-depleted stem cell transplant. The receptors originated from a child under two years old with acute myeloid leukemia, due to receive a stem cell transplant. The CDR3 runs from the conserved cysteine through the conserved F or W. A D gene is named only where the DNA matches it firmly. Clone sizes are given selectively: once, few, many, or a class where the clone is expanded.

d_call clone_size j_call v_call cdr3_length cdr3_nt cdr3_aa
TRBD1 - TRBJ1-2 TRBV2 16 TGTGCCAGCAGCATAACCGACAGGGGTGGAGCTTATGGCTACACCTTC CASSITDRGGAYGYTF
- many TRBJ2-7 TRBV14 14 TGTGCCAGCAGCAGCCGGGACGGCACCTACGAGCAGTACTTC CASSSRDGTYEQYF
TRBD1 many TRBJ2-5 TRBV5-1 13 TGCGCCAGCAGCCAAACAGGGGCCGAGACCCAGTACTTC CASSQTGAETQYF
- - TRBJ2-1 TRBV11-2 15 TGTGCCAGCACTTTTCCTGCGGCGGATCCGGAAAAGCAGTTCTTC CASTFPAADPEKQFF
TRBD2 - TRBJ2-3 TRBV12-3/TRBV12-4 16 TGTGCCAGCAGTTTGCCAGGGACTAGGGACTCAGATACGCAGTATTTT CASSLPGTRDSDTQYF
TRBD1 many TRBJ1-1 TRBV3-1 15 TGTGCCAGCAGCCCTCGACAGGGCTCGAACACTGAAGCTTTCTTT CASSPRQGSNTEAFF
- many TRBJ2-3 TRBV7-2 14 TGTGCCAGCAGCTTAGGGACTCGCACAGATACGCAGTATTTT CASSLGTRTDTQYF
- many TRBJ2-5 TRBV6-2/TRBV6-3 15 TGTGCCAGCAGTTACAAGGATCGGCCCCGGGAGACCCAGTACTTC CASSYKDRPRETQYF
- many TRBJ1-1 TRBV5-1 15 TGCGCCAGCAGCTTGACAGGTCGGGGGAACACTGAAGCTTTCTTT CASSLTGRGNTEAFF
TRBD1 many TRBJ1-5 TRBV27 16 TGTGCCAGCAGTCTCACCTTGGGGACAGGGGGCATACCCCAGCATTTT CASSLTLGTGGIPQHF
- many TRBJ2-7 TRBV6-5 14 TGTGCCAGCAGTCCCGACTCTGCCGGCTACGAGCAGTACTTC CASSPDSAGYEQYF
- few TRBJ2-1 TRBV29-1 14 TGCAGCGTTGAGAGGAGACTCGCCTACAATGAGCAGTTCTTC CSVERRLAYNEQFF
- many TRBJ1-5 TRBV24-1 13 TGTGCCACCAGTGATTCAAACAATCAGCCCCAGCATTTT CATSDSNNQPQHF
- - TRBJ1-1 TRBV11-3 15 TGTGCCAGCAGCTTAGAGGTAGGGAGGCGCACTGAAGCTTTCTTT CASSLEVGRRTEAFF
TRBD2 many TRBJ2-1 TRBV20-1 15 TGCAGTGCTAGTGGGAGCGGGAACTCCTACAATGAGCAGTTCTTC CSASGSGNSYNEQFF
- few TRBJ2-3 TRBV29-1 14 TGCAGCGTTGAGAGAGCGGCTAGCACAGATACGCAGTATTTT CSVERAASTDTQYF
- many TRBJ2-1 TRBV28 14 TGTGCCAGCAGACGCCCCGGGACGCGCAATGAGCAGTTCTTC CASRRPGTRNEQFF
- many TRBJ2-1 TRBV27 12 TGTGCCAGCAGTTTCGGTGGGGATGAGCAGTTCTTC CASSFGGDEQFF
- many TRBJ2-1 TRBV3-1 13 TGTGCCAGCAGCCAGCGGGGTCCCAATGAGCAGTTCTTC CASSQRGPNEQFF